The 30 T cell receptor beta chains reported below all come from one sample, sequenced in a study of Graves' ophthalmopathy and Graves' hyperthyroidism. Amplification of TCR beta CDR3 regions used RNA transcripts. The first-round RT-PCR employed HTBI primers together with the Qiagen OneStep RT-PCR kit. A multiplex PCR was then performed as the second round. TCRdb redid the calling of the multiplex PCR reads with MiXCR, one entry per CDR3 protein. The sample gives 400,000 or so distinct CDR3 sequences, approximately 18% of which show up once; 2.4% is in the top ten. The sample taken for sequencing was peripheral blood. These TCRs come from an adult woman with stable Graves' hyperthyroidism.

This clonotype occurred many times. V gene TRBV6-5 combines with J gene TRBJ2-7; possible D gene TRBD1, 5 bases. Germline CDR1 and CDR2: MNHEY and SVGAGI. The V end was cut by 4 bases, the J end by 6 bases, with 16 bases between. This CDR3 has 14 amino acids. CDR3 residues: CASSSQGSNIEQYF. The CDR3 DNA sequence: TGTGCCAGCAGTTCCCAGGGAAGTAATATCGAGCAGTACTTC.

V is TRBV6-1 and J is TRBJ2-7; 9 positions match TRBD2. V gave up 6 bases and J gave up 0 bases; unmatched junction bases: 6. Germline CDR1 is MNHNS and CDR2 is SASEGT. There are 15 residues in the CDR3. CDR3 residues: CASSPGTSSSYEQYF. As DNA, the CDR3 is TGTGCCAGCAGCCCCGGGACTAGCAGCTCCTACGAGCAGTACTTC.

The sample holds a few counts of this clonotype. This sequence joins TRBV18 and TRBJ2-7; possibly TRBD2 for D (6 bases). V was cut by 8 bases and J by 3 bases, with 14 bases left in between. The CDR3 has 13 residues. Germline V gene lookup returns CDR1 KGHSH and CDR2 LQKENI. Here the CDR3 reads CASASPGSYEQYF. CDR3 bases: TGTGCCAGCGCCAGTCCCGGGAGCTACGAGCAGTACTTC.

This clonotype has a count of ten or more. V gene TRBV12-3 or TRBV12-4 combines with J gene TRBJ2-7; 8 bases align to TRBD2. The CDR3 has 18 residues. The J segment lost 3 bases and the V segment lost 7 bases, leaving 20 bases of the junction unmatched. CDR3: CASNSATSEESWGYEQYF. The CDR3 bases are TGTGCCAGCAACTCCGCGACTAGCGAGGAGTCCTGGGGCTACGAGCAGTACTTC.

Many counts were recorded for this clonotype. This chain uses TRBV24-1 with TRBJ2-2; D is uncertain. Trimming stripped 3 bases from V and 1 base from J, with 8 bases between. The CDR3 is 15 residues long. From germline, CDR1 is KGHDR and CDR2 SFDVKD. The CDR3 region is CATSDQSGNTGELFF. DNA for the CDR3: TGTGCCACCAGTGATCAATCAGGGAACACCGGGGAGCTGTTTTTT.

The rearrangement uses TRBV28 and TRBJ1-5; TRBD1 is a possible D gene (6 bases). In germline, CDR1 is MDHEN, CDR2 SYDVKM. With 6 bases removed from V and 6 bases from J, the gap between germline ends came to 12 bases. The CDR3 consists of 13 residues. CDR3 region: CASRLDRLQPQHF. Here the CDR3 DNA reads TGTGCCAGCAGGCTAGACAGGCTTCAGCCCCAGCATTTT. Full variable domain (remainder filled in from reference TRBV28 and TRBJ1-5): DVKVTQSSRYLVKRTGEKVFLECVQDMDHENMFWYRQDPGLGLRLIYFSYDVKMKEKGDIPEGYSVSREKKERFSLILESASTNQTSMYLCASRLDRLQPQHFGDGTRLSIL.

This clonotype was seen many times. This chain links TRBV10-2 with TRBJ2-7; 11 bases line up with TRBD2. In germline, CDR1 is WSHSY, CDR2 SAAADI. The CDR3 runs 16 residues. The V and J ends lost 4 bases and 0 bases, in that order; junction bases with no gene match: 5. CDR3: CASSAWGLADSYEQYF. The CDR3 coding sequence is TGCGCCAGCAGTGCTTGGGGACTAGCGGACTCCTACGAGCAGTACTTC.

The table lists this clonotype with many counts. The chain is built from TRBV29-1 and TRBJ2-7, with 8 bases fitting TRBD1. Germline lookup yields CDR1 SQVTM and CDR2 ANQGSEA. CDR3 length: 14 residues. Unmatched junction bases numbered 9, after V lost 4 bases and J lost 4 bases. The CDR3: CSVGAQGAGYEQYF. Written as DNA, the CDR3 is TGCAGCGTTGGGGCCCAGGGGGCTGGATACGAGCAGTACTTC.

In this sample, this clonotype turned up many times. V is TRBV12-3 or TRBV12-4 and J is TRBJ1-5; D perhaps matches TRBD1 (6 bases). The CDR3 loop spans 14 amino acids. Trimming left V 2 bases short and J 7 bases short, with 12 bases between. DNA of the CDR3: TGTGCCAGCAGTTTATGGGAGGGGGAACAGCCCCAGCATTTT. This encodes CASSLWEGEQPQHF.

This clonotype was detected many times. V is TRBV29-1 and J is TRBJ1-2, with a weak D call TRBD1 (5 bases). Trimming left V 4 bases short and J 7 bases short, with 13 bases between. Germline V gene data show CDR1 as SQVTM and CDR2 as ANQGSEA. The CDR3 totals 12 residues. The CDR3 region has the DNA TGCAGCGTTGGTGGGGGAAACGCTGGCTACACCTTC. Its translation is CSVGGGNAGYTF.

In this sample, this clonotype turned up a few times. The chain carries TRBV19 and TRBJ1-1, with a weak D call TRBD1 (6 bases). The CDR3 is 13 amino acids. With 7 bases removed from V and 8 bases from J, the gap between germline ends came to 17 bases. The germline gives CDR1 LNHDA, CDR2 SQIVND (reference sequence). The CDR3 DNA reads TGTGCCAGTACCCAAAGGGGGGCCTACGAAGCTTTCTTT. Translation gives CASTQRGAYEAFF.

This clonotype was seen many times. At one of its ends the junction is not consistent with the germline gene, which may arise from a read error. This chain links TRBV28 with TRBJ2-4, with 7 positions matching TRBD1. The CDR3 consists of 13 residues. Germline CDR1 reads MDHEN; CDR2 reads SYDVKM. CDR3 bases: TGTGCCAGCAGTTCCCGGACAGGAAACATTAAGTACTTC. Protein sequence: CASSSRTGNIKYF.

Ten or more counts support this clonotype. V and J are TRBV7-8 and TRBJ2-5; D is perhaps TRBD2 (6 bases). Germline loops: CDR1 SGHVS, CDR2 FQNEAQ. This CDR3 has 15 amino acids. V lost 0 bases, J lost 8 bases, and 16 bases lay in between. CDR3 loop: CASSLAFQGLTTQYF. In DNA form, the CDR3 reads TGTGCCAGCAGCTTAGCGTTCCAGGGACTGACCACCCAGTACTTC.

The chain recombines TRBV27 with TRBJ1-3; 12 bases are shared with TRBD1. After removal of 5 bases from V and 4 bases from J, the junction contained 6 bases not matched to a gene. Germline CDR1 reads MNHEY; CDR2 reads SMNVEV (reference sequence). The length of the CDR3 is 16 residues. CDR3 sequence: CASSQGTGGAGNTIYF. The DNA for the CDR3 is TGTGCCAGCAGTCAAGGGACAGGGGGCGCGGGAAACACCATATATTTT.

Ten or more counts support this clonotype. The chain couples TRBV7-8 to TRBJ2-2; no reliable D call. The CDR3 has 14 residues. Germline assignment: CDR1 SGHVS and CDR2 FQNEAQ. Trimming cost V 5 bases and J 5 bases, with 12 bases left between them. CDR3 DNA sequence: TGTGCCAGCAGCCAGAAAAAGTGGACCGGGGAGCTGTTTTTT. This sequence encodes CASSQKKWTGELFF.

In this sample, this clonotype turned up many times. CDR3 in amino acids: CSASGGSTDTQYF. The CDR3 DNA reads TGCAGCGCATCAGGGGGCAGCACAGATACGCAGTATTTT. The rearrangement uses TRBV29-1 and TRBJ2-3; 8 positions agree with TRBD1. V lost 7 bases to trimming and J lost 0 bases; unmatched junction nucleotides: 3. This CDR3 is built from 13 residues. Germline CDR1 reads SQVTM; CDR2 reads ANQGSEA.

In this sample, this clonotype turned up a few times. The genes are TRBV19 and TRBJ1-5; the D is unclear. Trimming stripped 7 bases from V and 0 bases from J, with 13 bases between. This CDR3 is built from 15 residues. CDR1 and CDR2 from the germline V gene are LNHDA and SQIVND (reference sequence). The CDR3 coding sequence is TGTGCCAGTACTCCGTGGGGTAATAGCAATCAGCCCCAGCATTTT. Protein sequence: CASTPWGNSNQPQHF.

Many counts were recorded for this clonotype. The V call is TRBV7-9, the J call TRBJ2-2; TRBD1 aligns across 7 bases. The CDR3 is 14 residues long. Germline V CDR1 and CDR2: SEHNR, FQNEAQ (reference sequence). V dropped 4 bases and J dropped 7; count of bases not matched to a gene: 6. CDR3 DNA sequence: TGTGCCAGCAGCTACCCAGGGGGTATCGGGGAGCTGTTTTTT. This codes for CASSYPGGIGELFF.

The sample holds many counts of this clonotype. The V gene is TRBV3-1, the J gene TRBJ2-7; TRBD2 aligns across 7 bases. J gave up 7 bases and V 0 bases, and 12 bases lay outside the gene matches. The CDR3 is made up of 16 amino acids. The V gene's germline CDR1 is LGHDT and CDR2 YNNKEL (reference sequence). CDR3 residues: CASSQEFGGTSREQYF. In nucleotides, the CDR3 is TGTGCCAGCAGCCAAGAATTCGGGGGGACTTCCAGGGAGCAGTACTTC.

This clonotype was counted many times. The chain joins TRBV7-2 to TRBJ2-5; TRBD1 matches at 10 bases. Looked up from germline, CDR1 is SGHTA and CDR2 is FQGNSA. The trim removed 5 bases at V and 4 bases at J, leaving 4 bases unmatched. CDR3 length: 14 amino acids. The CDR3 loop is CASSRWTGGETQYF. DNA of the CDR3: TGTGCCAGCAGCCGCTGGACAGGGGGAGAGACCCAGTACTTC. Drawing the rest from reference TRBV7-2 and TRBJ2-5, the complete variable domain is GAGVSQSPSNKVTEKGKDVELRCDPISGHTALYWYRQSLGQGLEFLIYFQGNSAPDKSGLPSDRFSAERTGGSVSTLTIQRTQQEDSAVYLCASSRWTGGETQYFGPGTRLLVL.

This clonotype was observed at least ten times. This chain connects TRBV30 to TRBJ2-5, with D unresolved. Trimming stripped 2 bases from V and 5 bases from J, with 9 bases between. This CDR3 has 12 amino acids. Germline assignment: CDR1 GTSNPN and CDR2 SVGIG (reference sequence). CDR3 bases: TGTGCCTGGAGTCGCACCCCCGAGACCCAGTACTTC. Translation: CAWSRTPETQYF.

This clonotype was found many times. The V gene is TRBV2, the J gene TRBJ2-7; TRBD1 is a possible D gene (6 bases). Germline CDR1 reads SNHLY; CDR2 reads FYNNEI. The CDR3 consists of 13 residues. The V gene lost 7 bases and the J gene lost 3 bases, with 13 bases spanning the gap. The DNA for the CDR3 is TGTGCCAGCAACCTACAGGGTCGCTACGAGCAGTACTTC. Translating gives CASNLQGRYEQYF.

V usage is TRBV6-1 and J usage is TRBJ1-1; a weak D match, TRBD1 (6 bases). CDR3 length: 14 residues. V was clipped by 5 bases and J by 1 base, with 11 bases between them. In germline, CDR1 is MNHNS, CDR2 SASEGT. The CDR3 DNA is TGTGCCAGCAGTAAACAGGGCCAGAACACTGAAGCTTTCTTT. Protein: CASSKQGQNTEAFF.

This clonotype was seen only a few times. CDR3 protein: CASSQVPGEPQHF. CDR3 bases: TGCGCCAGCAGCCAAGTCCCAGGGGAGCCCCAGCATTTT. V and J are TRBV4-1 and TRBJ1-5; the D gene is possibly TRBD1 (6 bases). This CDR3 has 13 amino acids. Germline assignment: CDR1 MGHRA and CDR2 YSYEKL. Between the trimmed V and J ends, which lost 1 base and 8 bases, there was a span of 9 bases.

This clonotype was seen ten or more times. The chain carries TRBV6-5 and TRBJ2-7, with 10 bases matching TRBD1. Germline assignment: CDR1 MNHEY and CDR2 SVGAGI. The CDR3 has 13 amino acids. The V gene end was trimmed by 5 bases and the J gene end by 6 bases; junction bases not matched to a gene: 4. CDR3 bases: TGTGCCAGCAGTATGGGGACAGGGGCCGAGCAGTACTTC. This codes for CASSMGTGAEQYF.

The rearrangement joins TRBV20-1 to TRBJ1-2; 7 bases match TRBD1. Germline V gene lookup returns CDR1 DFQATT and CDR2 SNEGSKA (reference sequence). The CDR3 loop spans 14 amino acids. V gave up 1 base and J gave up 3 bases; unmatched junction bases: 5. This CDR3 reads CSARGTGRDYGYTF. The CDR3 DNA follows: TGCAGTGCTAGAGGGACAGGTCGGGACTATGGCTACACCTTC.

There are many counts of this clonotype. The chain uses TRBV19 and TRBJ2-2; no definite D call. The germline V gene has CDR1 LNHDA and CDR2 SQIVND (reference sequence). CDR3 size: 12 residues. Trimming removed 3 bases from V and 4 bases from J, with 3 bases in between. CDR3 protein: CASSIGTGELFF. CDR3 coding DNA: TGTGCCAGTAGTATTGGCACCGGGGAGCTGTTTTTT.

Ten or more counts support this clonotype. V is TRBV27 and J is TRBJ2-7; no firm D call. Germline V lookup: CDR1 MNHEY, CDR2 SMNVEV (reference sequence). The CDR3 is made up of 16 amino acids. V was clipped by 3 bases and J by 1 base, with 16 bases between them. The chain's CDR3 is CASSFQSGPKSYEQYF. For the CDR3, the DNA is TGTGCCAGCAGTTTCCAGTCCGGGCCTAAGTCCTACGAGCAGTACTTC.

This clonotype was observed a few times. The gene calls are TRBV11-2 and TRBJ1-2, with 7 bases fitting TRBD1. V trimming: 5 bases; J trimming: 4 bases; junction bases outside the gene matches: 7. The germline V gene has CDR1 SGHAT and CDR2 FQNNGV. The CDR3 is 14 residues long. The CDR3 reads CASSQDRDSYGYTF. The CDR3 coding sequence is TGTGCCAGCAGCCAAGATCGGGACAGCTATGGCTACACCTTC.

This clonotype was counted at least ten times. The V call is TRBV28, the J call TRBJ2-7, with 7 bases aligning to TRBD1. There are 15 residues in the CDR3. The junction had 13 bases not matched to a gene; V was cut back by 5 bases and J by 6 bases. From germline, CDR1 is MDHEN and CDR2 SYDVKM. CDR3: CASSLPTGPLTEQYF. CDR3 in DNA: TGTGCCAGCAGTCTTCCGACAGGGCCACTTACCGAGCAGTACTTC.